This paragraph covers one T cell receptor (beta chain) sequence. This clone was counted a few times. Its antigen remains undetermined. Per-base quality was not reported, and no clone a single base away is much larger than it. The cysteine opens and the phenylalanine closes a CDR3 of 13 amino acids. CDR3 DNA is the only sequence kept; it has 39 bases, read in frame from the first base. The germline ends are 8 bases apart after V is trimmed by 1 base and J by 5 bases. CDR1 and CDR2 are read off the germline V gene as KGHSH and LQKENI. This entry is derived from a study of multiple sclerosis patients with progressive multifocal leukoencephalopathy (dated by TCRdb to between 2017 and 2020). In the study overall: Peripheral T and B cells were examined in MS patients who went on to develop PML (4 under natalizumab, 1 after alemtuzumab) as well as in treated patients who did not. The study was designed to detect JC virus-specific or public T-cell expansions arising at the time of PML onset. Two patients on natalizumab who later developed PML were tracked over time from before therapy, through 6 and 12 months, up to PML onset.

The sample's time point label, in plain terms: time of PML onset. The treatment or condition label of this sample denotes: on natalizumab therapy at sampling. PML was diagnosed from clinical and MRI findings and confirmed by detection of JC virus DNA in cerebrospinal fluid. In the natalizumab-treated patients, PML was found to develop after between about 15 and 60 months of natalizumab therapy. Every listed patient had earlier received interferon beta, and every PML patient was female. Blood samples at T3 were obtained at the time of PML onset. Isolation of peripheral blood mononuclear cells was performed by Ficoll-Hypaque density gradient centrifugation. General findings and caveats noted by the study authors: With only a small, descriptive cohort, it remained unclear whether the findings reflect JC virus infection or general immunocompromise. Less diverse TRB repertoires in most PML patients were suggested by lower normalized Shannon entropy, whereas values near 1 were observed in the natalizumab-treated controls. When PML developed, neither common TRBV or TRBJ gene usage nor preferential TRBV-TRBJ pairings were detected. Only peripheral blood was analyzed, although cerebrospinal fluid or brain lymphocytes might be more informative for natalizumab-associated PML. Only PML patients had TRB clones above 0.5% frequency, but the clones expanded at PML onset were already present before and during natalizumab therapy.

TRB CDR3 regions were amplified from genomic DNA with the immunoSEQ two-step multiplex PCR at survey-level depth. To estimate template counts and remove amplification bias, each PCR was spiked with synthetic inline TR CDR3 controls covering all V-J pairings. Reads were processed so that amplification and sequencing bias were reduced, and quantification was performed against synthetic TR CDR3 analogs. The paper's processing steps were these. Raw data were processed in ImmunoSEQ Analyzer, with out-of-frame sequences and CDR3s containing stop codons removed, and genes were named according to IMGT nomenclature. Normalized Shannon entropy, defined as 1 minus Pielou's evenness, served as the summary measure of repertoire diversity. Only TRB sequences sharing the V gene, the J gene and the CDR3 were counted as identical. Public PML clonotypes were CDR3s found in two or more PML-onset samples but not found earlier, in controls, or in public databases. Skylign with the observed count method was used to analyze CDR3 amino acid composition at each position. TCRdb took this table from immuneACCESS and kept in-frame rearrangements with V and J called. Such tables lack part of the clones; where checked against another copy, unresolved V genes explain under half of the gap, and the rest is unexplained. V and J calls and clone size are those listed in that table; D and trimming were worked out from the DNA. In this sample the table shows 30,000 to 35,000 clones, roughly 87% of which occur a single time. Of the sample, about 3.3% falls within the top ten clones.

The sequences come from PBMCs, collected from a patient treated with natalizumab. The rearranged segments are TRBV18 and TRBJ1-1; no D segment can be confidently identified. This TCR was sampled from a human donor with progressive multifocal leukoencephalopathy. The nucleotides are TGTGCCAGCTCACCACAGGGATTGACTGAAGCTTTCTTT. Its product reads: CASSPQGLTEAFF.